The 6 T cell receptor beta chains presented below share a single source sample, sequenced in a study of T cells of healthy individuals. TCRdb reprocessed the 5' RACE reads with MiXCR, giving one entry per CDR3 protein. The table has about 57,000 distinct CDR3 sequences, 16% seen once. These receptors all come from a human donor in good health.

As concerns this clonotype: It may be a read error: a sequence one base away is much more abundant. This chain connects TRBV14 to TRBJ1-1; no reliable D call. Germline V gene lookup returns CDR1 SGHDN and CDR2 FVKESK. The CDR3 loop spans 15 amino acids. V was trimmed by 3 bases and J by 6 bases, leaving 17 bases between them. The CDR3 coding sequence is TGTGCCAGCAGCCATCGAGGCATTAGGCCGGCTGAAGCTTTCTTT. Translation gives CASSHRGIRPAEAFF.

This clonotype showed up many times. V is TRBV28 and J is TRBJ2-7; D perhaps matches TRBD2 (6 bases). Trimming left V 10 bases short and J 4 bases short, with 11 bases between. Germline V gene lookup returns CDR1 MDHEN and CDR2 SYDVKM. The CDR3 spans 11 residues. The CDR3 protein is CATHGGYEQYF. The CDR3 coding sequence is TGTGCCACCCATGGAGGGTACGAGCAGTACTTC.

This chain links TRBV7-3 with TRBJ2-2; tentatively, D is TRBD1 (5 bases). Germline V gene sequence: CDR1 SGHTA, CDR2 FQGTGA. The CDR3 extends over 14 amino acids. V was trimmed by 6 bases and J by 7 bases, leaving 15 bases between them. The CDR3 DNA reads as TGTGCCAGCAGAACAGACAGTGTAATCGGGGAGCTGTTTTTT. This encodes CASRTDSVIGELFF.

This clonotype was found many times. This chain links TRBV6-2 or TRBV6-3 with TRBJ2-5, with 10 bases that match TRBD2. Germline loops: CDR1 MNHEY, CDR2 SVGEGT. This CDR3 has 16 amino acids. Trimming cost V 2 bases and J 4 bases; bases outside gene matches: 7. The CDR3 is CASSYGIAGGRETQYF. The CDR3 bases are TGTGCCAGCAGTTACGGGATAGCGGGAGGAAGAGAGACCCAGTACTTC.

The chain is built from TRBV5-1 and TRBJ2-5; no firm D call. The CDR3 contains 13 residues. In germline, CDR1 is SGHRS, CDR2 YFSETQ. Trimming removed 4 bases from V and 2 bases from J, with 9 bases in between. CDR3 loop: CASSVILQETQYF. The CDR3 nucleotides are TGCGCCAGCAGCGTAATCCTACAAGAGACCCAGTACTTC.

In its sample, this clonotype was seen many times. V usage is TRBV25-1 and J usage is TRBJ2-1; no reliable D call. The CDR3 has 12 residues. Trimming took 0 bases from V and 10 from J, leaving 7 bases between them. Germline V gene data show CDR1 as MGHDK and CDR2 as SYGVNS. The CDR3 DNA reads TGTGCCAGCAGTGAATATCTGCAGGAGCAGTTCTTC. Encoded protein: CASSEYLQEQFF.